These T cell receptor beta chains were read from a single sample in a study of CD8+ T cells in alopecia areata. The table came from immunoSEQ multiplex PCR; TCRdb's copy has only in-frame clones and leaves some out. The sample contains under 200,000 clones, 65% of which appear only once. The sequenced sample was CD4+ T cells sorted from blood, obtained at week 4, from a patient treated with tofacitinib. Source of these receptors: a human donor with alopecia areata. CDR3s include the opening cysteine and the closing phenylalanine or tryptophan. A D gene is named only where the DNA matches it firmly. Some rows have no size entry. The others give once, few or many, or a class for an expanded clone.

d_call j_call v_call clone_size cdr3_aa cdr3_nt
TRBD1 TRBJ1-2 TRBV10-3 many CAISGQGWGYTF TGTGCCATCAGTGGACAGGGTTGGGGCTACACCTTC
. TRBJ1-3 TRBV7-9 . CASSLRDPGNTIYF TGTGCCAGCAGCTTACGGGATCCTGGAAACACCATATATTTT
. TRBJ2-5 TRBV23-1 few CASNGRGREETQYF TGCGCCAGCAATGGGAGGGGGCGTGAAGAGACCCAGTACTTC
. TRBJ1-2 TRBV6-6 . CASSYSGGPNYGYTF TGTGCCAGCAGTTACTCTGGCGGCCCTAACTATGGCTACACCTTC
TRBD1 TRBJ2-5 TRBV7-9 few CASDVWGRGRQETQYF TGTGCCAGCGACGTATGGGGCAGGGGGCGGCAAGAGACCCAGTACTTC
. TRBJ2-1 TRBV5-1 . CASSLTTGQNEQFF TGCGCCAGCAGCTTGACAACCGGACAGAATGAGCAGTTCTTC
. TRBJ1-1 TRBV29-1 . CSARKTGGAEAFF TGCAGCGCGCGAAAAACTGGGGGCGCTGAAGCTTTCTTT
. TRBJ1-2 TRBV30 . CAWREGYGYTF TGTGCCTGGAGAGAAGGGTATGGCTACACCTTC
TRBD1 TRBJ2-3 TRBV29-1 . CSAGLQGSSTDTQYF TGCAGCGCCGGTTTACAGGGGTCGTCGACAGATACGCAGTATTTT
. TRBJ1-3 TRBV9 . CASSVESNGNTIYF TGTGCCAGCAGCGTAGAATCAAATGGAAACACCATATATTTT
. TRBJ1-2 TRBV30 . CAWSLPGLAYGYTF TGTGCCTGGAGTCTACCGGGACTGGCCTATGGCTACACCTTC
. TRBJ2-7 TRBV29-1 few CSVDKWEQYF TGCAGCGTAGACAAATGGGAGCAGTACTTC
. TRBJ1-5 TRBV5-1 . CASSLDVNQPQHF TGCGCCAGCAGCTTGGACGTTAATCAGCCCCAGCATTTT
TRBD2 TRBJ2-5 TRBV6-5 . CASSYFRDYQETQYF TGTGCCAGCAGTTACTTTCGGGACTATCAAGAGACCCAGTACTTC
. TRBJ1-1 TRBV29-1 . CSVHTGTMNTEAFF TGCAGCGTGCACACAGGTACCATGAACACTGAAGCTTTCTTT
. TRBJ2-7 TRBV18 . CASSLGGEQYF TGTGCCAGCTCACTCGGGGGAGAGCAGTACTTC
. TRBJ1-1 TRBV7-6 . CASSLEVASTEAFF TGTGCCAGCAGCTTAGAGGTGGCGAGCACTGAAGCTTTCTTT
. TRBJ2-7 TRBV4-3 few CASSQDFVSYEQYF TGCGCCAGCAGCCAAGATTTCGTTTCCTACGAGCAGTACTTC
. TRBJ2-7 TRBV5-1 few CASSLGTVLYEQYF TGCGCCAGCAGCTTGGGGACAGTTCTCTACGAGCAGTACTTC
. TRBJ2-7 TRBV30 . CAWDGLRPRGYEQYF TGTGCCTGGGACGGGCTCCGACCTAGGGGCTACGAGCAGTACTTC
. TRBJ1-1 TRBV2 . CASSEQGMNTEAFF TGTGCCAGCAGTGAACAGGGGATGAACACTGAAGCTTTCTTT
. TRBJ1-2 TRBV30 . CAWSRWGGGYTF TGTGCCTGGAGTCGATGGGGGGGTGGCTACACCTTC
. TRBJ1-1 TRBV27 . CASSPLPLRIEAFF TGTGCCAGCAGTCCTCTTCCCCTCCGGATTGAAGCTTTCTTT
. TRBJ1-6 TRBV9 . CASSATGSYNSPLHF TGTGCCAGCAGCGCAACAGGGTCCTATAATTCACCCCTCCACTTT
. TRBJ1-2 TRBV29-1 . CSVGQNNYGYTF TGCAGCGTTGGCCAGAATAACTATGGCTACACCTTC
. TRBJ2-1 TRBV4-1 . CASSQDRGGGLYNEQFF TGCGCCAGCAGCCAAGATCGAGGCGGGGGCCTCTACAATGAGCAGTTCTTC
. TRBJ1-4 TRBV30 . CAWMAAATNEKLFF TGTGCCTGGATGGCCGCGGCAACTAATGAAAAACTGTTTTTT
. TRBJ1-2 TRBV4-2 . CASSQDVRGSLSYGYTF TGTGCCAGCAGCCAAGATGTCAGGGGTTCGTTAAGCTATGGCTACACCTTC
. TRBJ1-1 TRBV4-2 . CASSQVQGRGNTEAFF TGTGCCAGCAGCCAAGTACAGGGCAGGGGGAACACTGAAGCTTTCTTT
. TRBJ1-6 TRBV7-2 . CASSLVSAANSPLHF TGTGCCAGCAGCTTAGTCTCGGCAGCTAATTCACCCCTCCACTTT
TRBD2 TRBJ2-7 TRBV9 . CASSVSGGTYEQYF TGTGCCAGCAGCGTTAGCGGGGGTACGTACGAGCAGTACTTC
. TRBJ1-5 TRBV6-6 . CASIATGYNQPQHF TGTGCCAGCATCGCGACTGGATACAATCAGCCCCAGCATTTT
TRBD1 TRBJ2-7 TRBV29-1 . CSATGQGLEDEQYF TGCAGCGCGACCGGACAGGGCCTCGAGGACGAGCAGTACTTC
. TRBJ1-5 TRBV18 . CASSPPGRSNQPQHF TGTGCCAGCTCACCACCCGGCCGGAGCAATCAGCCCCAGCATTTT
. TRBJ2-7 TRBV30 . CAWSVRTELRLEQYF TGTGCCTGGAGTGTAAGGACTGAGCTCCGACTGGAGCAGTACTTC
. TRBJ2-7 TRBV30 . CAWSWTGGHEQYF TGTGCCTGGAGCTGGACAGGAGGGCACGAGCAGTACTTC
TRBD2 TRBJ2-2 TRBV15 . CATSSRLALNTGELFF TGTGCCACCAGCTCGCGACTAGCTTTAAACACCGGGGAGCTGTTTTTT
. TRBJ2-1 TRBV6-6 . CASSYPYNEQFF TGTGCCAGCAGTTACCCCTACAATGAGCAGTTCTTC
. TRBJ2-7 TRBV27 . CATSQQGSYEQYF TGTGCCACGTCTCAACAGGGATCCTACGAGCAGTACTTC
. TRBJ2-3 TRBV21-1 few CASSKSGDRAQYF TGTGCCAGCAGCAAAAGTGGGGATCGAGCGCAGTATTTT
. TRBJ2-2 TRBV11-2 . CASSLTGAAGELFF TGTGCCAGCAGCTTAACCGGGGCCGCCGGGGAGCTGTTTTTT
TRBD1 TRBJ2-2 TRBV9 . CASGTGVGGELFF TGTGCCAGCGGGACAGGGGTTGGCGGGGAGCTGTTTTTT
TRBD1 TRBJ1-2 TRBV4-2 . CASSQSGTGDYYGYTF TGTGCCAGCAGCCAATCCGGGACAGGGGATTACTATGGCTACACCTTC
. TRBJ1-2 TRBV29-1 . CSVEEGRAYGYTF TGCAGCGTTGAAGAGGGACGGGCCTATGGCTACACCTTC
. TRBJ2-7 TRBV30 . CAWGGIYEQYF TGTGCCTGGGGAGGAATCTACGAGCAGTACTTC
. TRBJ2-3 TRBV14 . CASSPRANTQYF TGTGCCAGCAGCCCACGGGCGAATACGCAGTATTTT
TRBD1 TRBJ1-2 TRBV5-4 once CASSPGQEIYGYTF TGTGCCAGCAGTCCGGGACAGGAGATTTATGGCTACACCTTC
TRBD1 TRBJ1-5 TRBV2 few CASNSGQGSQPQHF TGTGCCAGCAATTCGGGACAGGGCTCTCAGCCCCAGCATTTT